This T cell receptor (beta chain) appears in the sequencing data of a study of blood T cell repertoires in COVID-19. Whole-study context: Samples representing acute and convalescent COVID-19 were sourced from the United States, Italy and Spain. From T cells, B-cell-depleted T cells, or PBMCs came the material, which was cDNA or gDNA.

This clone appeared a single time. Original data processing: Reference gene primer amplification gave nucleated cell count estimates. Measured with immunoSEQ multiplex PCR; TCRdb has only the in-frame clones, and not every one. D and trimming were read from the DNA, whereas the V and J calls and clone size are those reported in that table. Among about 15,000 clones listed, about 89% were seen once. The CDR3 has 15 amino acids. Trimming at V came to 2 bases and at J to 4 bases, leaving 5 bases not matched to a gene. CDR1 LNHNV and CDR2 YYDKDF come from the germline V gene (reference sequence). The sample consisted of peripheral blood. V and J are TRBV15 and TRBJ2-7, with TRBD2 identical over 10 bases. This sequence originates from a human donor in a cohort sampled during active COVID-19. The CDR3 nucleotides read TGTGCCACCAGCAGAAGCGGGGGGGATTTTTACGAGCAGTACTTC. This translates into CATSRSGGDFYEQYF.